A selection of T cell receptor beta chains follows, all from one sample in a study of cytomegalovirus exposure and HLA in healthy donors. Assay used: immunoSEQ multiplex PCR; TCRdb lists only in-frame clones, some missing. The sample consists of around 140,000 clones, 55% to 80% of them appearing once. The material sequenced was PBMCs. Every receptor here comes from a woman in her thirties or forties in good health and CMV-seronegative. Each CDR3 is given with its conserved first and last residue. The D gene is left open where the match is weak. A row's size may be missing; if present it is once, few, many or a size class.

D gene,clone size,J gene,CDR3 length,V gene,CDR3 protein,CDR3 DNA
NA,NA,TRBJ2-7,14,TRBV5-1,CASSLVGGDYEQYF,TGCGCCAGCAGCTTGGTGGGCGGGGACTACGAGCAGTACTTC
NA,NA,TRBJ2-1,14,TRBV5-1,CASSPGGKDNEQFF,TGCGCCAGCAGCCCGGGCGGGAAAGACAATGAGCAGTTCTTC
NA,NA,TRBJ1-1,14,TRBV6-1,CASSEAPGYTEAFF,TGTGCCAGCAGTGAAGCCCCCGGGTACACTGAAGCTTTCTTT
TRBD1,NA,TRBJ1-1,13,TRBV5-1,CASSRDRNTEAFF,TGCGCCAGCAGTCGGGACAGGAACACTGAAGCTTTCTTT
NA,NA,TRBJ2-7,15,TRBV4-1,CASSQDWRGRYEQYF,TGCGCCAGCAGCCAAGATTGGAGGGGGCGATACGAGCAGTACTTC
NA,NA,TRBJ1-1,17,TRBV7-2,CASSLAPGHVFGTEAFF,TGTGCCAGCAGCTTAGCCCCGGGACACGTGTTTGGGACTGAAGCTTTCTTT
NA,NA,TRBJ1-1,11,TRBV28,CASSDSTEAFF,TGTGCCAGCAGTGACTCCACTGAAGCTTTCTTT
NA,NA,TRBJ1-1,15,TRBV5-4,CASSLESRSGTEAFF,TGTGCCAGCAGCTTGGAGAGTAGGAGCGGTACTGAAGCTTTCTTT
NA,NA,TRBJ1-3,14,TRBV5-6,CASSLGQVGNTIYF,TGTGCCAGCAGCTTGGGACAGGTTGGAAACACCATATATTTT
NA,NA,TRBJ1-6,18,TRBV7-2,CASSLAGPGQGSGSPLHF,TGTGCCAGCAGCTTAGCCGGCCCGGGACAAGGGAGCGGTTCACCCCTCCACTTT
NA,NA,TRBJ1-5,16,TRBV7-3,CASSLRVRLSNQPQHF,TGTGCCAGCAGCTTAAGAGTCAGACTAAGCAATCAGCCCCAGCATTTT
TRBD2,NA,TRBJ2-1,16,TRBV5-4,CASSPSAGRAYNEQFF,TGTGCCAGCAGCCCGTCCGCAGGGAGGGCCTACAATGAGCAGTTCTTC
NA,NA,TRBJ2-1,15,TRBV7-9,CASSRTRSSYNEQFF,TGTGCCAGCAGTCGAACACGGAGCTCCTACAATGAGCAGTTCTTC
NA,once,TRBJ1-4,17,TRBV7-7,CASSFCNRAPSNEKLFF,TGTGCCAGCAGCTTTTGCAACAGGGCACCCTCTAATGAAAAACTGTTTTTT
NA,NA,TRBJ1-5,12,TRBV28,CASRPELGPQHF,TGTGCCAGCCGTCCGGAGCTAGGGCCCCAGCATTTT
TRBD1,NA,TRBJ1-1,15,TRBV5-1,CASSLIQGVRTEAFF,TGCGCCAGCAGCTTGATACAGGGGGTAAGGACTGAAGCTTTCTTT
TRBD1,NA,TRBJ2-3,16,TRBV5-1,CASSLVGTAGTDTQYF,TGCGCCAGCAGCTTGGTCGGGACAGCGGGCACAGATACGCAGTATTTT
NA,NA,TRBJ1-1,13,TRBV2,CASSTYGFSEAFF,TGTGCCAGCAGTACCTACGGTTTCTCTGAAGCTTTCTTT
TRBD2,NA,TRBJ2-2,16,TRBV19,CASSKLAGGPDGELFF,TGTGCCAGTAGTAAGCTCGCGGGGGGGCCGGACGGGGAGCTGTTTTTT
NA,NA,TRBJ1-4,16,TRBV2,CASSEFEGGGSEKLFF,TGTGCCAGCAGTGAATTTGAGGGAGGGGGTAGTGAAAAACTGTTTTTT
TRBD1,NA,TRBJ1-4,15,TRBV7-9,CASSFGRQGEEKLFF,TGTGCCAGCAGCTTCGGTCGACAGGGAGAAGAAAAACTGTTTTTT
NA,few,TRBJ1-1,14,TRBV10-3,CATATGQLNTEAFF,TGTGCCACGGCTACAGGGCAGTTAAACACTGAAGCTTTCTTT
NA,NA,TRBJ2-3,13,TRBV7-9,CASSFEVANTQYF,TGTGCCAGCAGCTTCGAGGTTGCGAATACGCAGTATTTT
TRBD1,NA,TRBJ2-1,14,TRBV18,CASSPGQGGDEQFF,TGTGCCAGCTCACCTGGACAGGGGGGCGATGAGCAGTTCTTC
NA,NA,TRBJ1-6,15,TRBV19,CASRRADRDNSPLHF,TGTGCCAGTAGGCGCGCGGACAGAGATAATTCACCCCTCCACTTT
TRBD1,NA,TRBJ1-5,14,TRBV2,CASRGTGTGQPQHF,TGTGCCAGCAGGGGGACAGGGACGGGTCAGCCCCAGCATTTT
NA,few,TRBJ2-2,16,TRBV5-1,CASSVKGGANTGELFF,TGCGCCAGCAGCGTAAAGGGAGGTGCAAACACCGGGGAGCTGTTTTTT
TRBD2,few,TRBJ2-5,15,TRBV5-1,CASSRDGSGGETQYF,TGCGCCAGCAGCCGGGACGGTTCGGGGGGGGAGACCCAGTACTTC
TRBD1,NA,TRBJ2-5,15,TRBV9,CASSVAQGVRETQYF,TGTGCCAGCAGCGTAGCACAGGGGGTTAGGGAGACCCAGTACTTC
NA,NA,TRBJ1-1,14,TRBV4-2,CASSQGSAGEGAFF,TGTGCCAGCAGCCAAGGGTCAGCCGGGGAGGGAGCTTTCTTT
NA,NA,TRBJ1-2,12,TRBV5-6,CASSLRDTAYTF,TGTGCCAGCAGCCTACGGGACACGGCATACACCTTC
TRBD1,NA,TRBJ2-1,13,TRBV11-3,CASSLGQGLEQFF,TGTGCCAGCAGCTTAGGACAGGGGTTGGAGCAGTTCTTC
TRBD2,NA,TRBJ2-1,16,TRBV7-2,CASSFLIAGGGNEQFF,TGTGCCAGCAGCTTCCTAATAGCGGGGGGAGGGAATGAGCAGTTCTTC
TRBD1,few,TRBJ1-4,17,TRBV5-1,CASSSAGTGGSNEKLFF,TGCGCCAGCAGCTCCGCCGGGACAGGGGGTTCTAATGAAAAACTGTTTTTT
NA,NA,TRBJ1-1,11,TRBV30,CAWRSGGEAFF,TGCGCCTGGAGATCGGGTGGTGAAGCTTTCTTT
NA,NA,TRBJ1-1,16,TRBV4-2,CASSQEGRGARAEAFF,TGTGCCAGCAGCCAAGAAGGCAGGGGAGCGCGAGCTGAAGCTTTCTTT
TRBD1,few,TRBJ1-1,14,TRBV7-9,CASSLGTGNTEAFF,TGTGCCAGCAGCTTAGGGACAGGGAACACTGAAGCTTTCTTT
NA,NA,TRBJ1-6,16,TRBV7-2,CASSARYRVGDSPLHF,TGTGCCAGCAGCGCCCGTTACAGGGTCGGGGATTCACCCCTCCACTTT
TRBD1,NA,TRBJ1-4,15,TRBV6-1,CASRPAGTGGEKLFF,TGTGCCAGCAGGCCCGCCGGGACAGGGGGGGAAAAACTGTTTTTT
TRBD1,NA,TRBJ1-4,16,TRBV29-1,CSVGQGMGATNEKLFF,TGCAGCGTTGGACAGGGTATGGGGGCAACTAATGAAAAACTGTTTTTT
NA,NA,TRBJ1-3,17,TRBV7-2,CASSPGGQAISGNTIYF,TGTGCCAGCAGCCCCGGGGGGCAGGCCATATCTGGAAACACCATATATTTT
NA,NA,TRBJ2-2,13,TRBV7-2,CASSYRVTGELFF,TGTGCCAGCAGCTACAGGGTAACCGGGGAGCTGTTTTTT
TRBD1,NA,TRBJ2-7,14,TRBV9,CASSGQGQGYEQYF,TGTGCCAGCAGCGGACAGGGGCAAGGGTACGAGCAGTACTTC
TRBD2,NA,TRBJ2-2,15,TRBV27,CASGTGTRGFWELFF,TGTGCCAGCGGCACCGGGACTAGGGGATTCTGGGAGCTGTTTTTT
NA,NA,TRBJ2-3,13,TRBV12-5,CASGLSPISTQYF,TGTGCTAGTGGTTTGTCACCCATCAGTACGCAGTATTTT